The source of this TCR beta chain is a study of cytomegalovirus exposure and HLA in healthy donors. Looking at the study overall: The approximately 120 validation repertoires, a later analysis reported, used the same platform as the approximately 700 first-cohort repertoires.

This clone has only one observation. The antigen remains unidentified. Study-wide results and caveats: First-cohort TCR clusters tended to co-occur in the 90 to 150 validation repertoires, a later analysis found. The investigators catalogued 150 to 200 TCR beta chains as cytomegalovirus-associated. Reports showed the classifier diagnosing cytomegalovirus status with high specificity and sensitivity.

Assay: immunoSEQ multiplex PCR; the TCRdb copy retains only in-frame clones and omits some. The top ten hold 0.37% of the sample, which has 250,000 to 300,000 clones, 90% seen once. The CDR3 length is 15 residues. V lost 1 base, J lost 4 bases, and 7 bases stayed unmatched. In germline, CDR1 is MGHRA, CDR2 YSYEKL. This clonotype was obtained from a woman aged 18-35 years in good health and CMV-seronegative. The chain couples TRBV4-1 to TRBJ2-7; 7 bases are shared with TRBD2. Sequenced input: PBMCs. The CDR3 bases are TGCGCCAGCAGCCAAGTTGCGGGGGTCTGGTACGAGCAGTACTTC. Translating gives CASSQVAGVWYEQYF.